A single sample is the source of the 22 T cell receptor beta chains below, sequenced in a study of blood T cell repertoires in COVID-19. Libraries were prepared by immunoSEQ multiplex PCR; TCRdb keeps only in-frame clonotypes and omits some of them. The table has under 200,000 clones, around 82% seen once; the top ten hold more than 4%. The sample taken for sequencing was PBMCs or T cells enriched from blood (not recorded which). The receptor source for this set is a woman aged 55-69 years with acute COVID-19.

The chain employs TRBV11-2 and TRBJ1-2; the D gene is possibly TRBD1 (6 bases). V gave up 2 bases and J gave up 8 bases, with 12 bases separating them. Looked up from germline, CDR1 is SGHAT and CDR2 is FQNNGV. The CDR3 spans 13 residues. The DNA for the CDR3 is TGTGCCAGCAGCTTAAATACAGGGAAAGGCTACACCTTC. It codes for CASSLNTGKGYTF.

The CDR3 sequence is CASSVWTGEYGYTF. DNA of the CDR3: TGTGCCAGCAGCGTTTGGACAGGGGAATATGGCTACACCTTC. The V and J genes are TRBV9 and TRBJ1-2, with 9 bases aligning to TRBD1. Trimming cost V 2 bases and J 5 bases; bases outside gene matches: 4. The CDR3 runs to 14 residues. Germline loops: CDR1 SGDLS, CDR2 YYNGEE.

The rearrangement joins TRBV29-1 to TRBJ2-7; 9 nucleotides line up with TRBD1. V shed 3 bases and J 6 bases; nucleotides not matched to a gene: 6. The CDR3 is 13 amino acids. Germline CDR1 SQVTM, CDR2 ANQGSEA. The CDR3 nucleotides read TGCAGCGTTGAGGGGACAGGGTCCGCCGAGCAGTACTTC. Translating gives CSVEGTGSAEQYF.

This sequence joins TRBV7-8 and TRBJ1-5; TRBD1 aligns across 7 bases. Germline V lookup: CDR1 SGHVS, CDR2 FQNEAQ. Losses at the gene ends were 5 bases for V and 3 bases for J; bases not matched to a gene: 13. CDR3 length: 17 residues. CDR3 sequence (DNA): TGTGCCAGCAGCCCCCGGGCGGAGCAGGGGGACAATCAGCCCCAGCATTTT. Its translation: CASSPRAEQGDNQPQHF.

The chain is built from TRBV9 and TRBJ2-2; the D is unclear. The CDR3 covers 12 residues. Per the germline V gene, CDR1 is SGDLS and CDR2 is YYNGEE. Trimming pared 0 bases from V and 7 bases from J, leaving 4 bases between. The CDR3 coding sequence is TGTGCCAGCAGCGTAGAATACGGGGAGCTGTTTTTT. This gives the protein CASSVEYGELFF.

The genes are TRBV15 and TRBJ1-5; a possible D gene is TRBD1 (5 bases). Trimming took 0 bases from V and 7 from J, leaving 13 bases between them. Germline CDR1 and CDR2: LNHNV and YYDKDF (reference sequence). The CDR3 has 15 amino acids. The CDR3 region is CATSREGQGSQPQHF. The CDR3 nucleotides read TGTGCCACCAGCAGAGAGGGGCAGGGCAGCCAGCCCCAGCATTTT.

The CDR3 region is CASSLGRGEQYF. Written as DNA, the CDR3 is TGTGCCAGCAGCTTGGGCAGGGGCGAGCAGTACTTC. The chain is built from TRBV13 and TRBJ2-7, with D perhaps matching TRBD1 (6 bases). From germline, CDR1 is PRHDT and CDR2 FYEKMQ (reference sequence). This CDR3 contains 12 residues. V was shortened by 3 bases and J by 6 bases, with 9 bases between the two germline ends.

V usage is TRBV5-1 and J usage is TRBJ2-5; a weak D match, TRBD2 (5 bases). This CDR3 is built from 16 residues. Between the trimmed V and J ends, which lost 2 bases and 2 bases, there was a span of 16 bases. Looked up from germline, CDR1 is SGHRS and CDR2 is YFSETQ. The CDR3 sequence is CASSFGVSLTQETQYF. The CDR3 DNA is TGCGCCAGCAGCTTCGGGGTCAGCCTAACTCAAGAGACCCAGTACTTC.

This clone was observed a few times. The V call is TRBV19, the J call TRBJ1-2; no clear D gene. Germline assignment: CDR1 LNHDA and CDR2 SQIVND (reference sequence). The V and J ends lost 1 base and 4 bases respectively, with 4 bases between them. This CDR3 is built from 12 residues. The CDR3 loop is CASSIARYGYTF. The CDR3 DNA follows: TGTGCCAGTAGTATAGCTCGCTATGGCTACACCTTC.

V gene TRBV15 combines with J gene TRBJ2-1, with a weak D call TRBD2 (6 bases). The CDR3 consists of 15 residues. Trimming cost V 0 bases and J 5 bases, with 11 bases left between them. The germline CDR1 and CDR2 sequences are LNHNV and YYDKDF (reference sequence). In nucleotides, the CDR3 is TGTGCCACCAGCAGAGATTACTCGGGGGACAATGAGCAGTTCTTC. This translates into CATSRDYSGDNEQFF.

DNA of the CDR3: TGTGCCAGCAGCCAGGACAGTAACTATGGCTACACCTTC. The encoded protein is CASSQDSNYGYTF. The gene calls are TRBV7-8 and TRBJ1-2; D possibly corresponds to TRBD1 (6 bases). CDR1 is SGHVS and CDR2 is FQNEAQ in the germline V gene. V was cut by 5 bases and J by 1 base, with 8 bases left in between. This CDR3 has 13 residues.

This clone has a single count. This chain connects TRBV5-1 to TRBJ1-4, with D unclear. The CDR3 sequence is 17 residues long. From germline, CDR1 is SGHRS and CDR2 YFSETQ. Trimming pared 0 bases from V and 3 bases from J, leaving 15 bases between. In DNA, the CDR3 is TGCGCCAGCAGCTTGGGACCCTTCTGGAGGGCTAATGAAAAACTGTTTTTT. Amino acids: CASSLGPFWRANEKLFF.

In this sample, this clone turned up a few times. The chain combines TRBV4-2 with TRBJ1-2; 11 bases fit TRBD1. After removal of 4 bases from V and 4 bases from J, the junction contained 5 bases not matched to a gene. The CDR3 is 15 residues long. Germline V gene lookup returns CDR1 LGHNA and CDR2 YNFKEQ. The CDR3 is CASSPGDRGTYGYTF. In DNA form, the CDR3 reads TGTGCCAGCAGCCCAGGGGACAGGGGGACCTATGGCTACACCTTC.

The chain couples TRBV27 to TRBJ2-5; no reliable D call. Trimming took off 2 bases at V and 2 bases at J, with 6 bases between the two ends. CDR3 length equals 13 residues. The V gene's germline CDR1 is MNHEY and CDR2 SMNVEV (reference sequence). Here the CDR3 reads CASSLSHQETQYF. For the CDR3, the DNA is TGTGCCAGCAGTTTAAGCCATCAAGAGACCCAGTACTTC.

The chain employs TRBV6-5 and TRBJ2-1, with TRBD1 matching over 8 bases. V dropped 2 bases and J dropped 1; count of bases not matched to a gene: 1. The CDR3 length is 15 residues. Per germline, CDR1 MNHEY and CDR2 SVGAGI. The CDR3 bases are TGTGCCAGCAGTTACGACAGGGGTTCCTACAATGAGCAGTTCTTC. Protein product: CASSYDRGSYNEQFF.

V and J are TRBV5-5 and TRBJ2-1; D gene ambiguous. Germline V gene data show CDR1 as SGHKS and CDR2 as YYEKEE (reference sequence). The germline V and J ends were trimmed by 0 bases and 8 bases, with 18 bases remaining between them. The CDR3 has 16 amino acids. The CDR3 region has the DNA TGTGCCAGCAGCTTGGTTTCTGTCAGTACTATTTATGAGCAGTTCTTC. The encoded protein is CASSLVSVSTIYEQFF.

The rearrangement uses TRBV28 and TRBJ2-4, with 13 positions matching TRBD2. Trimming took 6 bases from V and 8 from J; bases not matched to a gene: 10. CDR1 is MDHEN, CDR2 SYDVKM, per germline. The CDR3 length is 16 residues. The CDR3 spells CASSSMTSGGRDIQYF. CDR3 DNA sequence: TGTGCCAGCAGCTCCATGACTAGCGGGGGGCGGGACATTCAGTACTTC.

This clone has more than one count but fewer than ten. The J gene is TRBJ1-5, the V gene TRBV20-1, with 8 bases identical to TRBD1. CDR1 is DFQATT, CDR2 SNEGSKA, per germline (reference sequence). This CDR3 contains 13 residues. V lost 3 bases to trimming and J lost 6 bases; unmatched junction nucleotides: 4. The CDR3 DNA follows: TGCAGTGCTAGTAACAGGGGGGGTCAGCCCCAGCATTTT. Translation gives CSASNRGGQPQHF.

The sample holds a few counts of this clone. The rearrangement joins TRBV7-2 to TRBJ1-4; 7 nucleotides align to TRBD1. The junction had 11 bases not matched to a gene; V was cut back by 6 bases and J by 7 bases. The germline gives CDR1 SGHTA, CDR2 FQGNSA. The CDR3 is 15 amino acids. CDR3 region: CASSLRIGGGEKLFF. DNA for the CDR3: TGTGCCAGCAGTCTTAGGATAGGGGGCGGTGAAAAACTGTTTTTT.

This chain links TRBV14 with TRBJ1-1, with D tentatively TRBD1 (6 bases). V was clipped by 3 bases and J by 0 bases, with 8 bases between them. Germline V lookup: CDR1 SGHDN, CDR2 FVKESK. The CDR3 totals 14 residues. As DNA, the CDR3 is TGTGCCAGCAGCCACGGACAGTTGAACACTGAAGCTTTCTTT. Residues: CASSHGQLNTEAFF.

The chain links TRBV7-8 to TRBJ2-7, with 7 positions matching TRBD1. The junction had 5 bases not matched to a gene; V was cut back by 1 base and J by 2 bases. The CDR3 spans 15 residues. Germline CDR1 reads SGHVS; CDR2 reads FQNEAQ. CDR3 coding DNA: TGTGCCAGCAGCTTAGTAGGGGGCAAGGCCTACGAGCAGTACGTC. This sequence encodes CASSLVGGKAYEQYV.

This clone appeared a few times. The J gene is TRBJ1-1, the V gene TRBV9; D call uncertain. V was clipped by 1 base and J by 5 bases, with 12 bases between them. The CDR3 totals 14 residues. Germline loops: CDR1 SGDLS, CDR2 YYNGEE. CDR3: CASSVQGRGTEAFF. The DNA for the CDR3 is TGTGCCAGCAGCGTACAAGGTCGAGGGACTGAAGCTTTCTTT.